This T cell receptor (beta chain) comes out of a study of blood T cell repertoires in COVID-19. Study-level information: Acute-phase and convalescent COVID-19 samples originated in the United States, Italy and Spain. T cells, B-cell-depleted T cells, or PBMCs supplied cDNA or gDNA.

Profiled with immunoSEQ multiplex PCR; TCRdb holds only in-frame clones, not every one. Of 180,000 or so clones in the sample, around four fifths were seen once. From germline, CDR1 is SQVTM and CDR2 ANQGSEA. J gave up 7 bases and V 6 bases, and 5 bases lay outside the gene matches. This CDR3 is built from 13 residues. Participants were aged roughly 18 to 90 years, lived in 24 US areas, and enrolled virtually. Grouping used clinical history reported by participants in a survey and questionnaire. The material sequenced was PBMCs or T cells enriched from blood (not recorded which). The origin of this receptor is a woman in her fifties or sixties who had recovered from COVID-19. The chain combines TRBV29-1 with TRBJ1-5; 11 nucleotides line up with TRBD1. CDR3 bases: TGCAGCGTGCAGGACAGGGGGCACCAGCCCCAGCATTTT. The encoded protein is CSVQDRGHQPQHF.